The next 21 T cell receptor beta chains were all read from a single sample in a study of cytomegalovirus exposure and HLA in healthy donors. Primers included in the PCR were 60 Vbeta and 13 Jbeta primers. Clones were sequenced by immunoSEQ multiplex PCR, and TCRdb holds only the in-frame ones, with some missing. The sample yields about 100,000 clones, roughly 80% seen once. Specimen: PBMCs. These receptors all come from a male donor in good health and CMV-seropositive.

This clone was seen a few times. The V call is TRBV6-6, the J call TRBJ2-7; D is perhaps TRBD1 (5 bases). CDR1 and CDR2 from the germline V gene are MNHNY and SVGAGI (reference sequence). V lost 6 bases and J lost 8, with 17 bases in between. This CDR3 contains 13 residues. This chain's CDR3 is CASREGAAFQQYF. The CDR3 DNA follows: TGTGCCAGCAGAGAAGGGGCCGCTTTTCAGCAGTACTTC.

The rearrangement joins TRBV19 to TRBJ1-2; TRBD1 might be the D (5 bases). The ends were cut back, 5 bases at V and 4 bases at J, with 20 bases in the middle. Germline V gene sequence: CDR1 LNHDA, CDR2 SQIVND (reference sequence). The CDR3 consists of 16 residues. In DNA form, the CDR3 reads TGTGCCAGTAGTGTTCAGTGGGGACCGGGAGGCTATGGCTACACCTTC. Its protein is CASSVQWGPGGYGYTF.

This sequence joins TRBV5-6 and TRBJ1-2; tentatively, D is TRBD1 (5 bases). Deletions cut 0 bases from V and 4 bases from J, with 10 bases between. This CDR3 is 14 amino acids long. The germline V gene has CDR1 SGHDT and CDR2 YYEEEE. CDR3 nucleotide sequence: TGTGCCAGCAGCTTGGTTGAAACAGGCTATGGCTACACCTTC. This sequence encodes CASSLVETGYGYTF.

This clone showed up just a few times. The chain combines TRBV6-1 with TRBJ1-3, with D maybe TRBD1 (5 bases). This CDR3 comprises 13 residues. V was clipped by 5 bases and J by 4 bases, with 9 bases between them. Germline CDR1 reads MNHNS; CDR2 reads SASEGT. CDR3 residues: CASSTGGGNTIYF. DNA for the CDR3: TGTGCCAGCAGTACAGGTGGAGGAAACACCATATATTTT.

The chain couples TRBV7-2 to TRBJ2-3; TRBD2 aligns across 7 bases. V dropped 2 bases and J dropped 0; count of bases not matched to a gene: 5. The CDR3 length is 16 residues. Germline loops: CDR1 SGHTA, CDR2 FQGNSA. CDR3 region: CASSLSAGGSTDTQYF. The CDR3 DNA reads as TGTGCCAGCAGCTTATCGGCCGGGGGGAGCACAGATACGCAGTATTTT.

The genes are TRBV9 and TRBJ2-2; TRBD1 agrees at 7 bases. Germline CDR1 SGDLS, CDR2 YYNGEE. CDR3 length: 17 amino acids. V lost 4 bases, J lost 3 bases, and 12 bases stayed unmatched. CDR3: CASSLLETGPHTGELFF. CDR3 bases: TGTGCCAGCAGCCTATTGGAGACAGGGCCCCACACCGGGGAGCTGTTTTTT.

The V and J genes are TRBV5-1 and TRBJ2-3, with TRBD1 identical over 8 bases. CDR1 SGHRS and CDR2 YFSETQ come from the germline V gene. This CDR3 spans 15 amino acids. V lost 4 bases, J lost 0 bases, and 4 bases stayed unmatched. The CDR3, as DNA: TGCGCCAGCAGCCCGGGGACAGGAAGCACAGATACGCAGTATTTT. Residues: CASSPGTGSTDTQYF.

The chain uses TRBV6-5 and TRBJ2-7, with a weak D call TRBD1 (5 bases). Trimming pared 1 base from V and 3 bases from J, leaving 7 bases between. In germline, CDR1 is MNHEY, CDR2 SVGAGI. The CDR3 covers 13 residues. This CDR3 is CASSYWQGYEQYF. In DNA, the CDR3 is TGTGCCAGCAGTTACTGGCAGGGCTACGAGCAGTACTTC.

This clone was seen more than once but under ten times. The chain employs TRBV4-2 and TRBJ1-3; D is possibly TRBD1 (5 bases). Germline CDR1 and CDR2: LGHNA and YNFKEQ. This CDR3 spans 15 amino acids. V was trimmed by 0 bases and J by 4 bases, leaving 10 bases between them. CDR3 DNA sequence: TGTGCCAGCAGCCAAGAACAGGTCCCCGGAAACACCATATATTTT. Its translation: CASSQEQVPGNTIYF.

The CDR3 region has the DNA TGTGCCAGCAGTGAAATCGGGGGGCCTTCGAAGACCCAGTACTTC. Its translation: CASSEIGGPSKTQYF. This chain uses TRBV2 with TRBJ2-5, with D tentatively TRBD2 (7 bases). Trimming took off 2 bases at V and 6 bases at J, with 16 bases between the two ends. The CDR3 is 15 residues long. The V gene's germline CDR1 is SNHLY and CDR2 FYNNEI.

This chain uses TRBV18 with TRBJ1-5, with TRBD1 matching 7 bases. CDR1 and CDR2 (germline): KGHSH, LQKENI. This CDR3 comprises 15 residues. J gave up 6 bases and V 6 bases, and 11 bases lay outside the gene matches. The CDR3 protein is CASSPTDRAGQPQHF. The CDR3, as DNA: TGTGCCAGCTCCCCCACCGACAGGGCGGGTCAGCCCCAGCATTTT.

The gene calls are TRBV28 and TRBJ2-7; 8 bases are shared with TRBD1. Germline V CDR1 and CDR2: MDHEN, SYDVKM. This CDR3 has 15 amino acids. The V and J ends lost 0 bases and 2 bases, in that order; junction bases with no gene match: 3. CDR3 bases: TGTGCCAGCAGTTTATGGGGGACAGGTACCTACGAGCAGTACTTC. Amino acids: CASSLWGTGTYEQYF.

V and J are TRBV7-9 and TRBJ2-3; no firm D call. The CDR3 extends over 13 amino acids. Germline CDR1 reads SEHNR; CDR2 reads FQNEAQ (reference sequence). V lost 5 bases and J 4 bases, leaving 10 bases between the germline ends. CDR3 amino acids: CASSPRGPDTQYF. The DNA of the CDR3 is TGTGCCAGCAGCCCCCGCGGTCCAGATACGCAGTATTTT.

The chain carries TRBV9 and TRBJ1-2, with 7 bases matching TRBD1. V lost 4 bases and J lost 2; bases outside the gene matches: 5. Germline V gene sequence: CDR1 SGDLS, CDR2 YYNGEE. The CDR3 is 14 residues long. The CDR3 DNA sequence: TGTGCCAGCAGCTTGGGGACAGTAAACTATGGCTACACCTTC. It yields the protein CASSLGTVNYGYTF.

This chain uses TRBV7-9 with TRBJ2-2; 11 bases map to TRBD2. After removal of 5 bases from V and 5 bases from J, the junction contained 10 bases not matched to a gene. Germline values: CDR1 SEHNR, CDR2 FQNEAQ (reference sequence). This CDR3 region has 17 residues. The CDR3 DNA reads TGTGCCAGCAGCCTGATTAGCGGGGGGGCCAGGACCGGGGAGCTGTTTTTT. Encoded protein: CASSLISGGARTGELFF.

The gene calls are TRBV9 and TRBJ1-6; TRBD1 matches 12 bases. Germline CDR1 is SGDLS and CDR2 is YYNGEE. The CDR3 extends over 15 amino acids. The V and J ends lost 4 bases and 10 bases, in that order; junction bases with no gene match: 6. The CDR3 here is CASSKGQGAESPLHF. As DNA, the CDR3 is TGTGCCAGCAGCAAGGGACAGGGGGCTGAGTCACCCCTCCACTTT. Variable domain in full (rest from reference TRBV9 and TRBJ1-6): DSGVTQTPKHLITATGQRVTLRCSPRSGDLSVYWYQQSLDQGLQFLIQYYNGEERAKGNILERFSAQQFPDLHSELNLSSLELGDSALYFCASSKGQGAESPLHFGNGTRLTVT.

The J gene is TRBJ2-1, the V gene TRBV27; TRBD2 matches at 10 bases. This CDR3 has 15 residues. Germline CDR1 reads MNHEY; CDR2 reads SMNVEV (reference sequence). V was clipped by 6 bases and J by 7 bases; unmatched bases: 9. The CDR3 spells CASRQLAGTINEQFF. CDR3 nucleotide sequence: TGTGCCAGCAGGCAACTAGCGGGGACAATAAATGAGCAGTTCTTC.

This clone was counted between two and nine times. This chain links TRBV10-2 with TRBJ1-5, with a tentative D call TRBD1 (5 bases). This CDR3 has 16 amino acids. Trimming took 7 bases from V and 1 from J, leaving 17 bases between them. Germline lookup yields CDR1 WSHSY and CDR2 SAAADI. The CDR3 bases are TGCGCCAGCACCCCAGGGAGGGATAGGAGCAATCAGCCCCAGCATTTT. It codes for CASTPGRDRSNQPQHF.

The V call is TRBV5-1, the J call TRBJ2-7, with 8 bases identical to TRBD1. With 4 bases clipped from V and 2 bases from J, the junction kept 14 bases outside the gene matches. Germline CDR1 and CDR2: SGHRS and YFSETQ. The CDR3 is made up of 17 amino acids. DNA of the CDR3: TGCGCCAGCAGCAACCACCGGACAGGGTTAAGCGCCTACGAGCAGTACTTC. It codes for CASSNHRTGLSAYEQYF.

This clone was recorded only once. The chain recombines TRBV29-1 with TRBJ1-1, with 9 bases aligning to TRBD1. From germline, CDR1 is SQVTM and CDR2 ANQGSEA. Trimming at V came to 5 bases and at J to 7 bases, leaving 5 bases not matched to a gene. The length of the CDR3 is 12 residues. CDR3 in amino acids: CSVSTGGSEAFF. The CDR3 nucleotides read TGCAGCGTTTCTACAGGGGGCAGTGAAGCTTTCTTT.

The V and J genes are TRBV29-1 and TRBJ2-1, with a weak D call TRBD1 (5 bases). Germline V CDR1 and CDR2: SQVTM, ANQGSEA. Trimming took off 8 bases at V and 2 bases at J, with 13 bases between the two ends. The CDR3 runs 13 residues. The CDR3 loop is CSIRQQPYNEQFF. As DNA, the CDR3 is TGCAGCATCCGACAGCAGCCCTACAATGAGCAGTTCTTC.